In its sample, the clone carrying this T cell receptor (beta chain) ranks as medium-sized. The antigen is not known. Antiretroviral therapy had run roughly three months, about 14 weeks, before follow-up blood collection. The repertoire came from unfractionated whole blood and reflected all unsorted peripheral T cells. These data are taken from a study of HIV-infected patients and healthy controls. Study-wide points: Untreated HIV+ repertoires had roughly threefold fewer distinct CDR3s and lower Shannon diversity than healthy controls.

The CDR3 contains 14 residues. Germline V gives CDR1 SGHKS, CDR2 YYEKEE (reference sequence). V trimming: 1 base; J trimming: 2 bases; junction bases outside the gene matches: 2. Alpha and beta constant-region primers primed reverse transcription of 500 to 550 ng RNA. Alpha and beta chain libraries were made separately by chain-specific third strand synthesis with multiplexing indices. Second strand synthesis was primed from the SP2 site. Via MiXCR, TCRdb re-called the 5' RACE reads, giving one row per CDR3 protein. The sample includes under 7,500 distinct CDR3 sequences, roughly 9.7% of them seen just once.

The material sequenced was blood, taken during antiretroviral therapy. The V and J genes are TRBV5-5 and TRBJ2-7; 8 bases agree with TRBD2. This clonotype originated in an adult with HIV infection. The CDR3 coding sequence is TGTGCCAGCAGCTTGACTAGCGGTCCCTACGAGCAGTACTTC. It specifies CASSLTSGPYEQYF.